A selection of T cell receptor beta chains follows, all from one sample in a study of cytomegalovirus exposure and HLA in healthy donors. Profiling relied on immunoSEQ multiplex PCR, and the TCRdb table lists in-frame clones only, not all of them. The sample consists of roughly 200,000 clones, around 82% of them appearing once. The sequencing sample was made of PBMCs. All receptors come from a woman aged 25-40 years in good health and CMV-seropositive. CDR3s include the opening cysteine and the closing phenylalanine or tryptophan. The order of the fields is J gene, V gene, D gene, clone size, CDR3 protein, CDR3 DNA. The D gene is left open where the match is weak. Rows give clone size only sometimes, using once, few, many, or a class for an expanded clone.

>TRBJ2-7|TRBV11-2|NA|NA
CASSYPTGRKAYEQYF
TGTGCCAGCAGCTACCCGACAGGTCGGAAGGCCTACGAGCAGTACTTC
>TRBJ1-4|TRBV5-4|NA|few
CASSPRGGSEKLFF
TGTGCCAGCAGCCCCCGGGGAGGGAGTGAAAAACTGTTTTTT
>TRBJ1-1|TRBV11-2|NA|NA
CASSPAGNTEAFF
TGTGCCAGCAGCCCAGCAGGGAACACTGAAGCTTTCTTT
>TRBJ2-1|TRBV7-3|NA|once
CASSLEAGPYNEQFF
TGTGCCAGCAGCTTAGAGGCGGGCCCCTACAATGAGCAGTTCTTC
>TRBJ2-2|TRBV7-3|NA|NA
CASSSRVNTGELFF
TGTGCCAGCAGCTCAAGAGTGAACACCGGGGAGCTGTTTTTT
>TRBJ2-1|TRBV7-9|TRBD1|NA
CASSPRTGVLYNEQFF
TGTGCCAGCAGCCCCCGGACAGGGGTTCTCTACAATGAGCAGTTCTTC
>TRBJ1-2|TRBV14|NA|NA
CASSHIRWAPGKGEDYGYTF
TGTGCCAGCAGCCATATCAGATGGGCCCCGGGAAAAGGGGAGGACTATGGCTACACCTTC
>TRBJ2-2|TRBV7-2|NA|few
CASSPGIGEAGELFF
TGTGCCAGCAGCCCAGGGATAGGTGAAGCCGGGGAGCTGTTTTTT
>TRBJ2-3|TRBV9|TRBD2|NA
CASSYTSGGSTDTQYF
TGTGCCAGCAGCTATACTAGCGGGGGATCAACAGATACGCAGTATTTT
>TRBJ2-7|TRBV7-9|NA|NA
CASSLPRGEQYF
TGTGCCAGCAGCTTGCCCCGAGGAGAGCAGTACTTC
>TRBJ2-7|TRBV1|NA|NA
CTSSHFLASYEQYF
TGCACCAGCAGCCACTTTCTAGCTTCCTACGAGCAGTACTTC